A selection of T cell receptor beta chains follows, all from one sample in a study of T cells after yellow fever vaccination. One entry per CDR3 protein results from TCRdb running MiXCR on the 5' RACE reads. The table lists approximately 610,000 distinct CDR3 sequences, 17% of them singletons. Sequences were derived from PBMCs, sampled around 5 days after the first yellow fever vaccination. These TCRs come from a man aged 18 to 29 who received the YFV17D yellow fever vaccine. CDR3s include the opening cysteine and the closing phenylalanine or tryptophan. Each record gives: CDR3 length, clone size, J gene, D gene, V gene, CDR3 DNA, CDR3 protein. The D gene is left open where the match is weak. Some rows mark clone size as missing; the rest say once, few, many or name a class of expanded clone.

13	.	TRBJ1-1	.	TRBV14	TGTGCCAGCAGCGGCAGGGTGAGCACTGAAGCTTTCTTT	CASSGRVSTEAFF
19	few	TRBJ2-1	TRBD2	TRBV11-2	TGTGCCAGCAGCCAGAAAACGGGGCCTAGCGGGGGGGGGTTCAATGAGCAGTTCTTC	CASSQKTGPSGGGFNEQFF
14	.	TRBJ2-7	.	TRBV30	TGTGCCTGGGACCCGGGGTTCACGGAGTACGAGCAGTACTTC	CAWDPGFTEYEQYF
12	.	TRBJ1-1	TRBD1	TRBV30	TGTGCCTGGACAAGGGGACAGTTTGAAGCTTTCTTT	CAWTRGQFEAFF
13	few	TRBJ1-4	.	TRBV20-1	TGCAGTGCTAGAGTGTCAGGGAAAGAAAAACTGTTTTTT	CSARVSGKEKLFF
12	few	TRBJ2-7	.	TRBV6-6	TGTGCCAGCAGTTACTCGGCCCACGAGCAGTACTTC	CASSYSAHEQYF
13	few	TRBJ1-5	.	TRBV20-1	TGCAGTGCTAGTAAATCCAGTAATCAGCCCCAGCATTTT	CSASKSSNQPQHF
16	few	TRBJ2-1	.	TRBV4-2	TGTGCCAGCAGCCAAGAAACTATCTACTCCTACAATGAGCAGTTCTTC	CASSQETIYSYNEQFF
14	few	TRBJ2-5	.	TRBV24-1	TGTGCCACCAGTGGTAGGACGGGACAAGAGACCCAGTACTTC	CATSGRTGQETQYF
13	many	TRBJ2-1	.	TRBV27	TGTGCCAGCAGTGGGCAGGGTTACAATGAGCAGTTCTTC	CASSGQGYNEQFF
15	.	TRBJ1-5	.	TRBV10-2	TGCGCCAGTAAAGGGGGGGGATATAGCAATCAGCCCCAGCATTTT	CASKGGGYSNQPQHF